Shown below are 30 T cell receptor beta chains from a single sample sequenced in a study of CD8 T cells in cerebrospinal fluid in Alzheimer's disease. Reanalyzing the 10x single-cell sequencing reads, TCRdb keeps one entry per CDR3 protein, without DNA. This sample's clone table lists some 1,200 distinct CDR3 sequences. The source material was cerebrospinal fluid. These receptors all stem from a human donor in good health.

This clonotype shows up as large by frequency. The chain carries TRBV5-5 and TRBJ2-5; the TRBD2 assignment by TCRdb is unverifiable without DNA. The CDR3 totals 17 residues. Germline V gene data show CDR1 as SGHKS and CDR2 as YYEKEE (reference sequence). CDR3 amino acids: CASSLDPAGGGQETQYF.

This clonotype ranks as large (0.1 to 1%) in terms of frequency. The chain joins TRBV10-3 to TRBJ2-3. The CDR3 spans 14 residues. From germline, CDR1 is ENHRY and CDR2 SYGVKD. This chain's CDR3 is CAISESTYTDTQYF.

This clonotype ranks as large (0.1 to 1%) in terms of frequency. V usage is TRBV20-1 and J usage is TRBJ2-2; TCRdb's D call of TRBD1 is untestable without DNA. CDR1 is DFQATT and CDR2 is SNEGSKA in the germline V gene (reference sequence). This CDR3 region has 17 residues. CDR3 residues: CSARTGTSRGDTGELFF.

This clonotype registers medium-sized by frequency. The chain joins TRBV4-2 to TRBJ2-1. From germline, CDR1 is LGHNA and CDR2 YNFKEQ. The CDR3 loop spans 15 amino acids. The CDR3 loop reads CASSQEGRADNEQFF.

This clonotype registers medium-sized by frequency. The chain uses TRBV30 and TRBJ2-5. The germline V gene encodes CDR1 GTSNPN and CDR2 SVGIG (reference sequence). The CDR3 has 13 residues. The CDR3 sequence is CAWSVLASETQYF.

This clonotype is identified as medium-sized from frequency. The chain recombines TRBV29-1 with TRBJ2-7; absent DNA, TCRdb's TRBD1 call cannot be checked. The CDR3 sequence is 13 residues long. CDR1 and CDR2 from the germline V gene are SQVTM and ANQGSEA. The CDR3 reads CSVAGTARYEQYF.

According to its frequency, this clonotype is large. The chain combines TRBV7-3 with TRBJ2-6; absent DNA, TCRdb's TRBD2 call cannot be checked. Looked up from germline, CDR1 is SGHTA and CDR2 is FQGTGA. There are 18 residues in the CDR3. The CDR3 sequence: CASSPSRLSPSGANVLTF.

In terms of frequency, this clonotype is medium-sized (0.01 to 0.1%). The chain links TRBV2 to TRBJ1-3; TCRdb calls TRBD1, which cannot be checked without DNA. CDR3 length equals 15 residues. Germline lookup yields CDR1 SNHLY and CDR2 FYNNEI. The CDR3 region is CASKQDSTSGNTIYF.

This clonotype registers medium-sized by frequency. The CDR3 protein is CASSLREGLTDTQYF. The chain recombines TRBV27 with TRBJ2-3; without DNA, the TCRdb call of TRBD2 cannot be checked. The V gene's germline CDR1 is MNHEY and CDR2 SMNVEV (reference sequence). The CDR3 has 15 amino acids.

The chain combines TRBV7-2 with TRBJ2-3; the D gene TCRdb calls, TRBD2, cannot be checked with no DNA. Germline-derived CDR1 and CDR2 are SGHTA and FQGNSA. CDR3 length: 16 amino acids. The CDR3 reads CASSLQLAGLPDTQYF.

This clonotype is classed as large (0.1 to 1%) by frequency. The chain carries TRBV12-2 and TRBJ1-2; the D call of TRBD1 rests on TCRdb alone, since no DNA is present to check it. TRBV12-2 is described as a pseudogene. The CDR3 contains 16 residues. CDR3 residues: CASRILTQDRVDGYTF.

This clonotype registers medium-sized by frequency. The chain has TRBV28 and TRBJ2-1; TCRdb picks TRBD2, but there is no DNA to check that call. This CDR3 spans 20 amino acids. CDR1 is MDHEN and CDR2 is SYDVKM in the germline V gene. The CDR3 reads CASSSSTDLTRRGSYNEQFF. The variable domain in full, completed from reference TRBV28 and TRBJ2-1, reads DVKVTQSSRYLVKRTGEKVFLECVQDMDHENMFWYRQDPGLGLRLIYFSYDVKMKEKGDIPEGYSVSREKKERFSLILESASTNQTSMYLCASSSSTDLTRRGSYNEQFFGPGTRLTVL.

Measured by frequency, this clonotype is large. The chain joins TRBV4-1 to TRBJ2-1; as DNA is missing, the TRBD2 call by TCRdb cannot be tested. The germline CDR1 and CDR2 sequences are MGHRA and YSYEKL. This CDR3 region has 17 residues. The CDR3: CASSQGSGGGVRVEQFF.

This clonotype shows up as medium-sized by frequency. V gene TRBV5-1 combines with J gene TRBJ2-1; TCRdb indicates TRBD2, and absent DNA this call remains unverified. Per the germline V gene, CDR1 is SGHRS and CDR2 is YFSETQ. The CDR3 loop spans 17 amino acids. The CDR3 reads CASSLGLADLAGNEQFF.

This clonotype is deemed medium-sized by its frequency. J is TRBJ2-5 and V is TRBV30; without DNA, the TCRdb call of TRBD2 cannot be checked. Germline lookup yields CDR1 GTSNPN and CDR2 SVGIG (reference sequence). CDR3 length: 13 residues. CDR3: CAWSPLADGTQYF.

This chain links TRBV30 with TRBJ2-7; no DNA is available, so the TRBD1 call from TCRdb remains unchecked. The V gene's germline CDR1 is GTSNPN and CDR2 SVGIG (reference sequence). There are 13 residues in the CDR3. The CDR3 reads CAWSSGTTYEQYF.

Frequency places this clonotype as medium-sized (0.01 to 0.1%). The CDR3 sequence: CASSEVKSLANEKLFF. The J gene is TRBJ1-4, the V gene TRBV2. Germline V CDR1 and CDR2: SNHLY, FYNNEI. The CDR3 spans 16 residues. The whole variable domain, remainder taken from reference TRBV2 and TRBJ1-4, is EPEVTQTPSHQVTQMGQEVILRCVPISNHLYFYWYRQILGQKVEFLVSFYNNEISEKSEIFDDQFSVERPDGSNFTLKIRSTKLEDSAMYFCASSEVKSLANEKLFFGSGTQLSVL.

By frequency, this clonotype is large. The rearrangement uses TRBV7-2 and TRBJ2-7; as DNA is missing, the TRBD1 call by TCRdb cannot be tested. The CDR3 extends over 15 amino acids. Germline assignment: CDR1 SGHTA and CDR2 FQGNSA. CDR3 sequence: CASSSAGTGSYEQYF.

The CDR3 region is CASSLSPGTLGEQYF. The chain couples TRBV13 to TRBJ2-7; the D call of TRBD2 rests on TCRdb alone, since no DNA is present to check it. The CDR3 spans 15 residues. CDR1 and CDR2 (germline): PRHDT, FYEKMQ (reference sequence).

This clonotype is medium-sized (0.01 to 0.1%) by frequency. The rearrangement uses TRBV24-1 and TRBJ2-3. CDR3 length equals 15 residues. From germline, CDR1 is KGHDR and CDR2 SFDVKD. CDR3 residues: CATSDPTQSTDTQYF.

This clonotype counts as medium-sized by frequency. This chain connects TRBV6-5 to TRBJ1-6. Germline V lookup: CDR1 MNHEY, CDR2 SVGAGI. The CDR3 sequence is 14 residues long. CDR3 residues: CASSYGGLNSPLHF.

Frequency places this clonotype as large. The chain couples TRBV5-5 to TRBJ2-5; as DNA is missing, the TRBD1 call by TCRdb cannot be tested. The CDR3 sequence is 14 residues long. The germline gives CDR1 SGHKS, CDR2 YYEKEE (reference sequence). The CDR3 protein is CASSLVTGWETQYF.

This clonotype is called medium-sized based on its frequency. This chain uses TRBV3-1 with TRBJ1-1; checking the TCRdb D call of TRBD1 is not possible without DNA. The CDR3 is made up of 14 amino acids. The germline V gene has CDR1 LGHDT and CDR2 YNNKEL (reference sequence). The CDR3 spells CASSQDGTAREAFF.

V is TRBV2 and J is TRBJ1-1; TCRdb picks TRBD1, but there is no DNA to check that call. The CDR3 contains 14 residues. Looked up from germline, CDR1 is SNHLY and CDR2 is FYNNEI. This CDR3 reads CASSPDRSVREAFF. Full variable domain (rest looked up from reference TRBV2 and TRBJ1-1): EPEVTQTPSHQVTQMGQEVILRCVPISNHLYFYWYRQILGQKVEFLVSFYNNEISEKSEIFDDQFSVERPDGSNFTLKIRSTKLEDSAMYFCASSPDRSVREAFFGQGTRLTVV.

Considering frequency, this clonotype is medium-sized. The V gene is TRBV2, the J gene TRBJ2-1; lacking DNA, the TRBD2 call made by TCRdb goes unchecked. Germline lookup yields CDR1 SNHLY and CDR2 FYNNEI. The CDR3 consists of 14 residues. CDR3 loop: CASSDSGRRNEQFF.

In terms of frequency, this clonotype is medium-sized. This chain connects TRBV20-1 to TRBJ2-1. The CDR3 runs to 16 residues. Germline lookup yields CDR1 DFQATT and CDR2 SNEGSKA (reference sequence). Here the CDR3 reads CSAVTLARSSYNEQFF.

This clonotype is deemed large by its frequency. CDR3 amino acids: CASSQVGGAIYGYTF. The chain recombines TRBV14 with TRBJ1-2; there is no DNA to check the TCRdb D call of TRBD1. The CDR3 is made up of 15 amino acids. CDR1 is SGHDN, CDR2 FVKESK, per germline.

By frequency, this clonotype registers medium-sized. CDR3 sequence reads: CSVEDSSYEQYF. The chain carries TRBV29-1 and TRBJ2-7. The CDR3 spans 12 residues. Germline CDR1 and CDR2: SQVTM and ANQGSEA.

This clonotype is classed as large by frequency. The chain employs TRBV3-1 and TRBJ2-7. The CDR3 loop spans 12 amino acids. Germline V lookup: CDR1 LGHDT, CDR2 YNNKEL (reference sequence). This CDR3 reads CASSQDELVYYF.

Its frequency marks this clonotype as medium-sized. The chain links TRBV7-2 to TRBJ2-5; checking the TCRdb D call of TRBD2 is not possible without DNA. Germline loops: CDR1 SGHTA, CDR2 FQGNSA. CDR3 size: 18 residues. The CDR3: CASTLSPGLAGVRETQYF.